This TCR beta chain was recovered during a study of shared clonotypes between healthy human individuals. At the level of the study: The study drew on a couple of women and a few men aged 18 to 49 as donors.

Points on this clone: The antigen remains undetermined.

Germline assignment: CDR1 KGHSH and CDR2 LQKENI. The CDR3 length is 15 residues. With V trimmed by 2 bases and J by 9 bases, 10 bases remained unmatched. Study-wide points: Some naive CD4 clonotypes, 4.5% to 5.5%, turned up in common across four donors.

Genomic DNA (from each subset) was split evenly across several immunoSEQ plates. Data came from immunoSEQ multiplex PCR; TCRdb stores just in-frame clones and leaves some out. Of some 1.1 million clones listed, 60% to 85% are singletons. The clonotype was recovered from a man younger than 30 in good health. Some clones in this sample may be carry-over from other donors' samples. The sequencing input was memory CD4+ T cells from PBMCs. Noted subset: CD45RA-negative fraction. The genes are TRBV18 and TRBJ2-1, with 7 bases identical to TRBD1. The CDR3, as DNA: TGTGCCAGCTCACCAGGCCAGGGGGTCCCAATTGAGCAGTTCTTC. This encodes CASSPGQGVPIEQFF. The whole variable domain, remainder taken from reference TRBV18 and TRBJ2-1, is NAGVMQNPRHLVRRRGQEARLRCSPMKGHSHVYWYRQLPEEGLKFMVYLQKENIIDESGMPKERFSAEFPKEGPSILRIQQVVRGDSAAYFCASSPGQGVPIEQFFGPGTRLTVL.